This T cell receptor (beta chain) is drawn from a study of shared clonotypes between healthy human individuals. Per germline, CDR1 SGDLS and CDR2 YYNGEE. Trimming took 3 bases from V and 7 from J; bases not matched to a gene: 8. The CDR3 contains 14 residues. Terminally differentiated effector memory CD45RA+ cells were left out of the naive CD8 fraction, which was CD45RO-negative and positively selected for CCR7. As originally analysed: Filtering was not the same, since immunoSEQ gave junction-only sequences without quality scores. The method was immunoSEQ multiplex PCR; TCRdb's version includes in-frame clones alone and lacks a portion of them. V, J and clone size derive from that table, while D and trimming were established from the DNA sequence. The repertoire holds approximately 2,200,000 clones, roughly 91% seen once, with about 1.8% in the top ten.

Sequencing used naive CD8+ T cells from PBMCs. The chain joins TRBV9 to TRBJ2-3; 7 bases agree with TRBD2. This sequence originates from a man between 18 and 35 years old in good health. Some clones in this sample may be carry-over from other donors' samples. CDR3 loop: CASSERGPRNTQYF. In nucleotides, the CDR3 is TGTGCCAGCAGCGAGCGGGGCCCCAGGAATACGCAGTATTTT. The variable domain in full, with the rest retrieved from reference TRBV9 and TRBJ2-3, is DSGVTQTPKHLITATGQRVTLRCSPRSGDLSVYWYQQSLDQGLQFLIQYYNGEERAKGNILERFSAQQFPDLHSELNLSSLELGDSALYFCASSERGPRNTQYFGPGTRLTVL.